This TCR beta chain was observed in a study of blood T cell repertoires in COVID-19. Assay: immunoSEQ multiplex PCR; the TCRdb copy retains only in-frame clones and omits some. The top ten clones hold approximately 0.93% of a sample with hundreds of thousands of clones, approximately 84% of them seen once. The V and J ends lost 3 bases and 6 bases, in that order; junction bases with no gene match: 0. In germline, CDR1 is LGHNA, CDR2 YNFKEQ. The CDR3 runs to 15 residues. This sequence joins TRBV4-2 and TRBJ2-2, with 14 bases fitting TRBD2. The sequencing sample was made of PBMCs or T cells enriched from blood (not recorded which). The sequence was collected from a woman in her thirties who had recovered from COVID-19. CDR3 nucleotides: TGTGCCAGCAGCCAGACTAGCGGGGGGGCCGGGGAGCTGTTTTTT. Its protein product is CASSQTSGGAGELFF.